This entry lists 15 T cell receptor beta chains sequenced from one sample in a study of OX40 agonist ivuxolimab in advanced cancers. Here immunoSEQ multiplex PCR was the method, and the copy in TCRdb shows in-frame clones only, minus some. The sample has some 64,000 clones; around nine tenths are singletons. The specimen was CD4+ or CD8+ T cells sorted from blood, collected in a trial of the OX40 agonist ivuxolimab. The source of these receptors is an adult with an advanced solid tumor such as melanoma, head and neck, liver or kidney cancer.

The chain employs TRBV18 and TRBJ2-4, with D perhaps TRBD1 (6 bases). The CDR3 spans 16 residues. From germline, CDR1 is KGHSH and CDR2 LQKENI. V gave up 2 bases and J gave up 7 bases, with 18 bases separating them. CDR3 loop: CASSPTGRSGVNIQYF. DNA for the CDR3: TGTGCCAGCTCACCAACAGGGAGATCCGGGGTGAACATTCAGTACTTC.

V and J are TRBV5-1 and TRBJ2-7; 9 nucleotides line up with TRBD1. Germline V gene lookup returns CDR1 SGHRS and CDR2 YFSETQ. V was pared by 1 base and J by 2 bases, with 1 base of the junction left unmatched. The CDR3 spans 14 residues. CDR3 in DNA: TGCGCCAGCAGCTTGAGACAGGGGGCCTACGAGCAGTACTTC. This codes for CASSLRQGAYEQYF.

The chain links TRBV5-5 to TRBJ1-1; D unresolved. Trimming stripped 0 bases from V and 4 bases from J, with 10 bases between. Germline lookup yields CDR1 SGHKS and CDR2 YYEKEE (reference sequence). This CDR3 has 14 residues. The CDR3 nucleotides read TGTGCCAGCAGCTTGGAGGCCCGGGGCACTGAAGCTTTCTTT. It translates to CASSLEARGTEAFF.

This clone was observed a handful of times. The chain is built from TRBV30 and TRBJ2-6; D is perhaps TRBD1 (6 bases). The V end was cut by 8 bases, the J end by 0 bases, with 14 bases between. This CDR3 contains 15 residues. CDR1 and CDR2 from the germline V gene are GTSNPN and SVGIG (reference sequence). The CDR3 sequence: CARRGPGSGANVLTF. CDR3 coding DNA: TGTGCCCGCAGGGGACCGGGCTCTGGGGCCAACGTCCTGACTTTC.

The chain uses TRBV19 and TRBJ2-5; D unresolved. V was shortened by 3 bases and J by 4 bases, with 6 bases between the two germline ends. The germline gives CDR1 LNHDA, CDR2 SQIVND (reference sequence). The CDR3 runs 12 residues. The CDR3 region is CASSISRETQYF. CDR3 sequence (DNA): TGTGCCAGTAGTATTAGTCGAGAGACCCAGTACTTC.

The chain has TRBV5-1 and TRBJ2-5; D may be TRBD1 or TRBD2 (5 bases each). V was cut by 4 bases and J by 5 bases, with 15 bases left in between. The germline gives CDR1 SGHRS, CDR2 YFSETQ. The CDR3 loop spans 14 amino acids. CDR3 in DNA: TGCGCCAGCAGCGCCGGGACCCCGTTGGAGACCCAGTACTTC. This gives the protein CASSAGTPLETQYF.

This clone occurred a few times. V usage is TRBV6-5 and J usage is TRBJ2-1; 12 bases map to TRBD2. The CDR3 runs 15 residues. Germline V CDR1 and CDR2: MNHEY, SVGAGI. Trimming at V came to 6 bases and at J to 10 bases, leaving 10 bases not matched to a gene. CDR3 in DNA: TGTGCCAGCAGGCTAGCGGGGGGGCCGGCAGAGGAGCAGTTCTTC. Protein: CASRLAGGPAEEQFF.

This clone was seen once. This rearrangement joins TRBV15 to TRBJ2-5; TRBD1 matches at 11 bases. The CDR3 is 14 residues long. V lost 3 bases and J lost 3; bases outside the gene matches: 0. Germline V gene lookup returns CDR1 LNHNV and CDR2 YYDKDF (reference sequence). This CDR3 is CATSRGQGEETQYF. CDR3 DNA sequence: TGTGCCACCAGCAGGGGACAGGGGGAAGAGACCCAGTACTTC.

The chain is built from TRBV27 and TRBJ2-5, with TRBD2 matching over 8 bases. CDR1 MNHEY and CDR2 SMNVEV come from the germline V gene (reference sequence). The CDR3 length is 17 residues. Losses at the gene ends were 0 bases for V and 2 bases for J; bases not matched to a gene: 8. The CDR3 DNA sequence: TGTGCCAGCAGTTTATCGGGAAGCGGGGGTGGACAAGAGACCCAGTACTTC. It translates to CASSLSGSGGGQETQYF.

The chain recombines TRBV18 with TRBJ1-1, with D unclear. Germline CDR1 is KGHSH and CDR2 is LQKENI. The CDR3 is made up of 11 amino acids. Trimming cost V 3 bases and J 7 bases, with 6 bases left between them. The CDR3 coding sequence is TGTGCCAGCTCACCGGGCATTGAAGCTTTCTTT. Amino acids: CASSPGIEAFF.

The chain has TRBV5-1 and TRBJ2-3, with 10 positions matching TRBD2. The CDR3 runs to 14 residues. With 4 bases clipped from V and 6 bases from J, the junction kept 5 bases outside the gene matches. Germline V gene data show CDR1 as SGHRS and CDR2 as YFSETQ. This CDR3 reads CASSAGTSADTQYF. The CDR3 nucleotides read TGCGCCAGCAGCGCCGGGACTAGCGCCGATACGCAGTATTTT.

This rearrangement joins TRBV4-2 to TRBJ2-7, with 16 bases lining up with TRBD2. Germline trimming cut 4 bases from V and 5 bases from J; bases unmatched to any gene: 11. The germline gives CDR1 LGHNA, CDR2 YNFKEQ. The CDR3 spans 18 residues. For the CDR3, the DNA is TGTGCCAGCAGCCCGTTCACCGGGACTAGCGGGGGGGCCCACGAGCAGTACTTC. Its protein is CASSPFTGTSGGAHEQYF.

The CDR3 reads CASSQAASPQGGYTF. The CDR3 bases are TGCGCCAGCAGCCAAGCTGCGAGTCCTCAGGGTGGCTACACCTTC. This chain joins TRBV4-1 and TRBJ1-2, with D possibly TRBD1 on 5 matching bases. The CDR3 is made up of 15 amino acids. Germline assignment: CDR1 MGHRA and CDR2 YSYEKL. Trimming took 1 base from V and 7 from J, leaving 16 bases between them.

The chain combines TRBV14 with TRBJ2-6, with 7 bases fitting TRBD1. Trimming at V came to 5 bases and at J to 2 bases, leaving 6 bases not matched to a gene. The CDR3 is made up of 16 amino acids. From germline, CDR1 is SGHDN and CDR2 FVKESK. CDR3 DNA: TGTGCCAGCAGCAACCGACAGGGAGCTGGGGCCAACGTCCTGACTTTC. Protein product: CASSNRQGAGANVLTF.

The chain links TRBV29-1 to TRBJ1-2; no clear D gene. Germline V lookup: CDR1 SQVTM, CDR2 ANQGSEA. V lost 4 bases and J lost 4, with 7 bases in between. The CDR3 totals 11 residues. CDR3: CSVGSGYGYTF. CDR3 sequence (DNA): TGCAGCGTTGGTTCGGGCTATGGCTACACCTTC.